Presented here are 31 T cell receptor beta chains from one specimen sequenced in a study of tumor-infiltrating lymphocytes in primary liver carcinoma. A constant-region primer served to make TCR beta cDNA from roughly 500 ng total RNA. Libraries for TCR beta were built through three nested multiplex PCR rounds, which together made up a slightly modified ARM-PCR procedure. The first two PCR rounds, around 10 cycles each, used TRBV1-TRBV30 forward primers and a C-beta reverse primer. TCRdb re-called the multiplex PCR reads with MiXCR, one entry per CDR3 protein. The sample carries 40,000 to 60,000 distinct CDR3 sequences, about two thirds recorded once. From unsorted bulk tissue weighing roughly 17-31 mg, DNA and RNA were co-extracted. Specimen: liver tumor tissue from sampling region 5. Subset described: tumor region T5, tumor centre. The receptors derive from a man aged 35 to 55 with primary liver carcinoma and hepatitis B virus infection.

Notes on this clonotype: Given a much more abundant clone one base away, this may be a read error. The CDR3 sequence: CAWGRGGYTGGLFF. DNA for the CDR3: TGTGCCTGGGGGCGCGGGGGTTACACCGGGGGGCTGTTTTTT. This chain connects TRBV30 to TRBJ2-2; the match to TRBD2 covers 7 bases. Germline V gene sequence: CDR1 GTSNPN, CDR2 SVGIG (reference sequence). This CDR3 spans 14 amino acids.

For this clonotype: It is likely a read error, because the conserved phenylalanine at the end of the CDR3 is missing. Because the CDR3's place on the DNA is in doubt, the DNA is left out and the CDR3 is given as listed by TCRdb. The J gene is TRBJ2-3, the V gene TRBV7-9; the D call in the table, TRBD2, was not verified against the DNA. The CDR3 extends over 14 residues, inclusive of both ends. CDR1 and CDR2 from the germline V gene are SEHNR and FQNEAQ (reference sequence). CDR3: CASSLSQAPDTQCY.

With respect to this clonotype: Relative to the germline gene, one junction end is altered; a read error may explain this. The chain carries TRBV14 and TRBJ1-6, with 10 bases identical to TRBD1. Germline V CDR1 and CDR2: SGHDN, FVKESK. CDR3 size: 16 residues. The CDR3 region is CASPLGRDRGWSPLHF. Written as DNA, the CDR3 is TGTGCCAGTCCCCTGGGCCGGGACAGGGGTTGGTCACCCCTCCACTTC.

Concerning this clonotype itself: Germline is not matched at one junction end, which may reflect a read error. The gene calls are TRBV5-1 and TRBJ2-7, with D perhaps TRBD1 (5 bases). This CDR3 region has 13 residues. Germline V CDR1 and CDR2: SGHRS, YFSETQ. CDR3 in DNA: TGCGCCAGCAGGAAGGGGTTCACCTACAAGCAGTACTTC. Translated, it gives CASRKGFTYKQYF.

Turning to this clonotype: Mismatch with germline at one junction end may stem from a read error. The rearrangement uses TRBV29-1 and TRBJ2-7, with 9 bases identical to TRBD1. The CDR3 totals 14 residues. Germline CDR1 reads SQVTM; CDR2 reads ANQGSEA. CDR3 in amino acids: CSVITGGNPYEQYF. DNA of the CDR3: TGCAGCGTTATAACAGGGGGCAACCCCTATGAGCAGTATTTC.

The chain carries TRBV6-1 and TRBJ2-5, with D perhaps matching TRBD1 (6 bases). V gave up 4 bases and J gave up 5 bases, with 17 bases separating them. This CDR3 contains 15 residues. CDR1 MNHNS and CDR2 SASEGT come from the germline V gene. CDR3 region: CASSVVDSQGETQYF. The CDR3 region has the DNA TGTGCCAGCAGTGTAGTGGACAGCCAGGGGGAGACCCAGTACTTC.

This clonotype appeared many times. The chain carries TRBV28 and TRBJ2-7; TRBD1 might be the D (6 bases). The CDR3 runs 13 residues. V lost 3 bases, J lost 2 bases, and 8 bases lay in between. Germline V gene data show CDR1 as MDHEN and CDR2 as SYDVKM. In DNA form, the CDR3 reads TGTGCCAGCAGTTTTACAGGGCCCTACGAGCAGTACTTC. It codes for CASSFTGPYEQYF. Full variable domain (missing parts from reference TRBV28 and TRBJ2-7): DVKVTQSSRYLVKRTGEKVFLECVQDMDHENMFWYRQDPGLGLRLIYFSYDVKMKEKGDIPEGYSVSREKKERFSLILESASTNQTSMYLCASSFTGPYEQYFGPGTRLTVT.

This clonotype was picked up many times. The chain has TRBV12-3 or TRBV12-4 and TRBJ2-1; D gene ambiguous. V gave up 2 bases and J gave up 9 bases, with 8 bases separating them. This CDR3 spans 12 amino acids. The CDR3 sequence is CASSLSVSEQFF. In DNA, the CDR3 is TGTGCCAGCAGTTTAAGTGTTAGTGAGCAGTTCTTC.

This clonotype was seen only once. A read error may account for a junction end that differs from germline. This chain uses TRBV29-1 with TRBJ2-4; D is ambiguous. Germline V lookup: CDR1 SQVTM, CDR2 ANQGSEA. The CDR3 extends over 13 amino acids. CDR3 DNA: TGCAGCGCAGTGGATGCTATAAAAAGCATTCAGTACTTC. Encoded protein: CSAVDAIKSIQYF.

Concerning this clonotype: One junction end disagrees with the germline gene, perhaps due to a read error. The CDR3 DNA reads as TGTGCCAGCAGCCCTAGAGGATATCGTACCTACAAGCAGTACTTC. This codes for CASSPRGYRTYKQYF. This chain uses TRBV11-2 with TRBJ2-7; D gene ambiguous. This CDR3 has 15 residues. Germline CDR1 is SGHAT and CDR2 is FQNNGV.

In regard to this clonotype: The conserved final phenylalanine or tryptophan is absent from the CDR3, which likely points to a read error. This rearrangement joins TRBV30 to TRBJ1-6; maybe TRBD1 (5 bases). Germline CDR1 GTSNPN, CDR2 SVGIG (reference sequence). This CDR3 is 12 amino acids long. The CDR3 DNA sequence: TGTGACTGGAGTGAGGGGCGGTCACCCCTCCACTCT. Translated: CDWSEGRSPLHS.

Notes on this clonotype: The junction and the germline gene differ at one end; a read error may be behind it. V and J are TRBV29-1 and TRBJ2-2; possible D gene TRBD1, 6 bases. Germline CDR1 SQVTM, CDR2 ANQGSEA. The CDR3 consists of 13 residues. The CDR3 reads CSVDLGAPGELFF. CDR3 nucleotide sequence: TGCAGCGTTGACCTGGGGGCACCCGGGGAACTGTTTTTT.

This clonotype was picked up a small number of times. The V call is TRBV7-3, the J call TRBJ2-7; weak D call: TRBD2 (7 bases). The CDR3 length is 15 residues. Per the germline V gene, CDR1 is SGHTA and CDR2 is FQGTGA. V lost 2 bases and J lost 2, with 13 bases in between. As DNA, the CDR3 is TGTGCCAGCAGCTTAGGAGGGGGGGTTGCCTACGAGCAGTACTTC. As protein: CASSLGGGVAYEQYF.

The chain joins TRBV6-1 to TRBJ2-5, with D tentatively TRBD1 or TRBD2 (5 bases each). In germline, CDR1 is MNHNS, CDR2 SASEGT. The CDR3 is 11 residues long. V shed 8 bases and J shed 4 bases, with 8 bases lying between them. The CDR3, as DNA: TGTGCCAGCGGTGGGGGAGAGACCCAGTACTTC. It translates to CASGGGETQYF.

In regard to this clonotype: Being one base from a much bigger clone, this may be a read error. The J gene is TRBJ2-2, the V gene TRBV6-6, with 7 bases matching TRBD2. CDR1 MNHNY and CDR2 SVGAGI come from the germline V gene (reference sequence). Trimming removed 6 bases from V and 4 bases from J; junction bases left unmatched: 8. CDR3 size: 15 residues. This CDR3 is CASSKEGGGTGELFF. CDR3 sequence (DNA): TGTGCCAGCAGCAAGGAGGGCGGGGGCACCGGGGAGCTGTTTTTT.

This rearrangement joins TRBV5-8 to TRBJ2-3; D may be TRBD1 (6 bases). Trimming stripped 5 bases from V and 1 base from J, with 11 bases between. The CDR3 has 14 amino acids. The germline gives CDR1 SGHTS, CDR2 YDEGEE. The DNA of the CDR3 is TGTGCCAGCAGATCTCGGACAGGCACAGATACGCAGTATTTT. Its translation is CASRSRTGTDTQYF.

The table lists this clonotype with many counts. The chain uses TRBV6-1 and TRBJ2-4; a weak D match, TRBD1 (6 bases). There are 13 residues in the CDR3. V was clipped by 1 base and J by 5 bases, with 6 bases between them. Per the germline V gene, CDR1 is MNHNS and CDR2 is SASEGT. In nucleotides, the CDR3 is TGTGCCAGCAGTGAAGGACAGGAAAACATTCAGTACTTC. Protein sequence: CASSEGQENIQYF.

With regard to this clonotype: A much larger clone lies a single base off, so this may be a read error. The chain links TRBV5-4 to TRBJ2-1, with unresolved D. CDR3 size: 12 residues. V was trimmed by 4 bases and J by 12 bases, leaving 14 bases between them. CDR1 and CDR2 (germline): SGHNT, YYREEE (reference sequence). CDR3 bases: TGTGCCAGCAGCCCTAGTAACAGTGTGCAGTTCTTC. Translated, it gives CASSPSNSVQFF.

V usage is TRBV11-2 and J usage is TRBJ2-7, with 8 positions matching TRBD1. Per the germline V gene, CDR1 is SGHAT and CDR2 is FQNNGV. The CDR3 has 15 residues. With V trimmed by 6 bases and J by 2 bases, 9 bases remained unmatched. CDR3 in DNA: TGTGCCAGCAGTTTAAGCAGGGGGCTTACCTACGAGCAGTACGTC. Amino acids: CASSLSRGLTYEQYV.

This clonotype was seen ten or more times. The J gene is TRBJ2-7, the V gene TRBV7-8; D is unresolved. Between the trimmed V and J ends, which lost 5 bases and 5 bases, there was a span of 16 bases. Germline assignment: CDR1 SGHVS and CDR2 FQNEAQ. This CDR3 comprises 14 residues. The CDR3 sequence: CASSPTSRVDEQYF. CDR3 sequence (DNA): TGTGCCAGCAGCCCTACCTCTCGGGTAGACGAGCAGTACTTC.

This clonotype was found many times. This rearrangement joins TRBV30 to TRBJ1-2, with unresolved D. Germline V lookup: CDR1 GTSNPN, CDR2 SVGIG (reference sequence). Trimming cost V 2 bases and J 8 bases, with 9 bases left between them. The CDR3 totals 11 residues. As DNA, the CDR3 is TGTGCCTGGAGTAAAGTACAGGGCTACACCTTC. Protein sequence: CAWSKVQGYTF.

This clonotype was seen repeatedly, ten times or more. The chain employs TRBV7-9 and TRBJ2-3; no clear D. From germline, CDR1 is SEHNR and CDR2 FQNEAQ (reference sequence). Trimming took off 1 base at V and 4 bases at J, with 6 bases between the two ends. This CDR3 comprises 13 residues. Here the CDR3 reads CASSLGASDTQYF. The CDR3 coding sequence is TGTGCCAGCAGCTTAGGGGCCTCAGATACGCAGTATTTT.

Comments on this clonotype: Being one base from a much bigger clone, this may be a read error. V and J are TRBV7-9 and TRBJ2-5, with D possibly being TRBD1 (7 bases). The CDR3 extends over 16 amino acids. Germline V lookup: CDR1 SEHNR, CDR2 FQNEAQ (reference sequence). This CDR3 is CASSSRQGYSGEAQYF. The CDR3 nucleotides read TGTGCCAGCAGCTCAAGACAGGGCTACTCGGGAGAGGCCCAGTACTTC.

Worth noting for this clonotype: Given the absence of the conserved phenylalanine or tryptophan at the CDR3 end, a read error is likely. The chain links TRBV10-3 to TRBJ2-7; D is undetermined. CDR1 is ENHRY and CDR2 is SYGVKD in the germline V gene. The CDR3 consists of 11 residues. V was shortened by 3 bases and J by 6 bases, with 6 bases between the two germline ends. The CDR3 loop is CAISEWSEQYL. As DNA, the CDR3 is TGTGCCATCAGTGAATGGTCCGAGCAGTACCTA.

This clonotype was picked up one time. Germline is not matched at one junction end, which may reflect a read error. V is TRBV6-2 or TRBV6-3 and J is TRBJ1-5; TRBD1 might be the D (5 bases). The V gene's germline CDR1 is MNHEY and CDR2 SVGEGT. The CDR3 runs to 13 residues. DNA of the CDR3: TGTGCCAACAGCCAGGGACGGAATCAGTCCCAGCATTTT. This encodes CANSQGRNQSQHF.

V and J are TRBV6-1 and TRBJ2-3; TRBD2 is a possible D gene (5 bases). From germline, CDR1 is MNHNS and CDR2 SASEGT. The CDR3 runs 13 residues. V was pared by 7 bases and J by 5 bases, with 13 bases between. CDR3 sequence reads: CASNLGDIDTQYF. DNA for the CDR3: TGTGCCAGCAACCTCGGGGATATAGATACGCAGTATTTT.

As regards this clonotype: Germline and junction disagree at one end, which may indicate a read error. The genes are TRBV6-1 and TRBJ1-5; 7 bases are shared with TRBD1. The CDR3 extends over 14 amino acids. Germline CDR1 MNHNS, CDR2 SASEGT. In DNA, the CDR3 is TGTGCCAGCAGTCAAAGAGGACAGGATCAGCCCCAGCACTTT. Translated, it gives CASSQRGQDQPQHF.

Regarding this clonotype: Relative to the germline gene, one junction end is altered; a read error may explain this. The CDR3 DNA reads as TGCACCAGCAGCGGCAGGGTGTCGGACACTGAAGCTTTCTTT. This codes for CTSSGRVSDTEAFF. J is TRBJ1-1 and V is TRBV5-1; perhaps TRBD1 as D (5 bases). This CDR3 has 14 amino acids. Looked up from germline, CDR1 is SGHRS and CDR2 is YFSETQ. The full variable domain, completed using reference TRBV5-1 and TRBJ1-1, is KAGVTQTPRYLIKTRGQQVTLSCSPISGHRSVSWYQQTPGQGLQFLFEYFSETQRNKGNFPGRFSGRQFSNSRSEMNVSTLELGDSALYLCTSSGRVSDTEAFFGQGTRLTVV.

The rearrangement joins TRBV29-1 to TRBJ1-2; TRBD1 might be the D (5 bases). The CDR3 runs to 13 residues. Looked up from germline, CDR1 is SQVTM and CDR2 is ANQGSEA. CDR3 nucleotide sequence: TGCAGTTCAGCGGGGGTTCTAGTCTATGGCTACACCTTC. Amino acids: CSSAGVLVYGYTF. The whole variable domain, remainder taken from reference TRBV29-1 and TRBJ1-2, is SAVISQKPSRDICQRGTSLTIQCQVDSQVTMMFWYRQQPGQSLTLIATANQGSEATYESGFVIDKFPISRPNLTFSTLTVSNMSPEDSSIYLCSSAGVLVYGYTFGSGTRLTVV.

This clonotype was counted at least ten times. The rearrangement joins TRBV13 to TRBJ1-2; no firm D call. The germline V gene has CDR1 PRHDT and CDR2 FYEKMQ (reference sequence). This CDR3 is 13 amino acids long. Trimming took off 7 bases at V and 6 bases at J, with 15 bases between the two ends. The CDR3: CASTLGPLDGYTF. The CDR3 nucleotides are TGTGCCAGCACCCTGGGCCCTCTTGATGGCTACACCTTC.

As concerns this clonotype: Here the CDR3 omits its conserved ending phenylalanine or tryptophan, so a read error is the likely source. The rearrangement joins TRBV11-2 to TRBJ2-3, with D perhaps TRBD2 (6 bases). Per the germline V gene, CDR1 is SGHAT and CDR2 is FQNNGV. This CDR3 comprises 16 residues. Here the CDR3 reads CASSPPSSGSTETQYL. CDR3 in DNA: TGTGCCAGCAGCCCCCCGAGTAGCGGCAGCACAGAAACGCAGTATCTT.